This record covers a single TCR beta chain. What it binds is unknown. The junction had 6 bases not matched to a gene; V was cut back by 5 bases and J by 2 bases. Germline CDR1 MDHEN, CDR2 SYDVKM. The CDR3 sequence is 16 residues long. The entry originates in a study of T cell repertoires in cytomegalovirus infection. TCRdb called the reads again in MiXCR, with one record for every CDR3 protein. This table has 25,000 to 35,000 distinct CDR3 sequences, around 20% appearing once. The V and J genes are TRBV28 and TRBJ2-1; 10 bases align to TRBD2. Material: CD8+ T cells from cultured PBMCs, obtained from culture after CMV antigen stimulation. The clonotype originates from a human donor in good health (CMV status not recorded). Some clones in this sample may be carry-over from other donors' samples. The CDR3 spells CASSRTSGGTYNEQFF. The CDR3 DNA is TGTGCCAGCAGTAGGACTAGCGGAGGGACCTACAATGAGCAGTTCTTC.